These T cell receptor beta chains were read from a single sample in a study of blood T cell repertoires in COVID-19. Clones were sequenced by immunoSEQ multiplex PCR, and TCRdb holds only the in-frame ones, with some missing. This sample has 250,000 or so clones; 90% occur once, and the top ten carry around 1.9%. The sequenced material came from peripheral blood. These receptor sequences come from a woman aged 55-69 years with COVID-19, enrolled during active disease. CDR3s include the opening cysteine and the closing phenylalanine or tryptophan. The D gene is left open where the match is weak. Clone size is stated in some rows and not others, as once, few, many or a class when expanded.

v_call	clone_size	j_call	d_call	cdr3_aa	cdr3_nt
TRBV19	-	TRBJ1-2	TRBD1	CASSLALGQGGNYGYTF	TGTGCCAGTAGCCTGGCTCTCGGCCAGGGGGGTAACTATGGCTACACCTTC
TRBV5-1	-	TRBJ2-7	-	CASSLQTGSDEQYF	TGCGCCAGCAGCTTACAGACAGGTTCTGACGAGCAGTACTTC
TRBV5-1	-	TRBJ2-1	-	CASSFSGEAYNEQFF	TGCGCCAGCAGCTTCTCGGGGGAGGCCTACAATGAGCAGTTCTTC
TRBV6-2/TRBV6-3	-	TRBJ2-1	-	CASSPRQNEQFF	TGTGCCAGCAGCCCGAGACAGAATGAGCAGTTCTTC
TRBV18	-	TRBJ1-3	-	CASSPLGGRGRNSGNTIYF	TGTGCCAGCTCACCTCTTGGCGGCAGGGGTAGAAACTCTGGAAACACCATATATTTT
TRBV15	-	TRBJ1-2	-	CATSRGREVGYTF	TGTGCCACCAGCAGAGGGAGGGAGGTTGGCTACACCTTC
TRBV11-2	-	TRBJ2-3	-	CASSLGLRSADTQYF	TGTGCCAGCAGCTTAGGATTGAGGAGCGCAGATACGCAGTATTTT
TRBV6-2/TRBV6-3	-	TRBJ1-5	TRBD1	CASGRQGADYGNQPQHF	TGTGCCAGCGGCCGGCAGGGGGCGGATTATGGCAATCAGCCCCAGCATTTT
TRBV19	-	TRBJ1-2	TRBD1	CASSRDRGTNYGYTF	TGTGCCAGTAGTAGAGACAGGGGGACTAACTATGGCTACACCTTC
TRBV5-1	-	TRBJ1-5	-	CASSLAGNQPQHF	TGCGCCAGCAGCTTGGCCGGCAATCAGCCCCAGCATTTT
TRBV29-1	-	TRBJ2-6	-	CSVEDTTGQGTGANVLTF	TGCAGCGTTGAAGATACTACCGGGCAGGGGACCGGGGCCAACGTCCTGACTTTC
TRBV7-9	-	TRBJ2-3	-	CASSVSSTDTQYF	TGTGCCAGCAGCGTCTCTAGCACAGATACGCAGTATTTT
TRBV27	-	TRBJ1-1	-	CASRHRTGVNTEAFF	TGTGCCAGCAGGCATCGGACGGGAGTTAACACTGAAGCTTTCTTT
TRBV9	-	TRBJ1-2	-	CASSVGGGYTF	TGTGCCAGCAGCGTAGGAGGTGGCTACACCTTC
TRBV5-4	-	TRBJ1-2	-	CASSLDRTMGGYTF	TGTGCCAGCAGCTTGGACAGGACCATGGGGGGCTACACCTTC
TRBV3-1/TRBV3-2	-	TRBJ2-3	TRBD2	CASSQRGARADTQYF	TGTGCCAGCAGCCAGCGGGGGGCCAGAGCAGATACGCAGTATTTT
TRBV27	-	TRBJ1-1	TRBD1	CASSSAGTGNTEAFF	TGTGCCAGCAGCTCCGCCGGGACAGGGAACACTGAAGCTTTCTTT
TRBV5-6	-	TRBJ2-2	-	CASSTSTGISTGELFF	TGTGCCAGCAGCACCTCTACCGGGATTTCCACCGGGGAGCTGTTTTTT
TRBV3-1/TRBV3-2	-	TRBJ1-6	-	CASSQDLRDSPLHF	TGTGCCAGCAGCCAAGATTTGAGGGATTCACCCCTCCACTTT
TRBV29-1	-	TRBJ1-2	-	CSVEEVTANYGYTF	TGCAGCGTTGAAGAGGTTACAGCTAACTATGGCTACACCTTC
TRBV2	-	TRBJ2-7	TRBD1	CASKRRDREYEQYF	TGTGCCAGCAAGAGGAGGGACAGGGAATACGAGCAGTACTTC
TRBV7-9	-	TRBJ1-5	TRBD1	CASSSDRVNQPQHF	TGTGCCAGCAGCTCCGACAGGGTCAATCAGCCCCAGCATTTT
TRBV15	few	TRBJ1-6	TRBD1	CATSTGQGGNSPLHF	TGTGCCACCAGCACCGGACAGGGTGGTAATTCACCCCTCCACTTT
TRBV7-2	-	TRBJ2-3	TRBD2	CASSLGRGVVDTQYF	TGTGCCAGCAGCTTAGGACGGGGGGTAGTTGATACGCAGTATTTT
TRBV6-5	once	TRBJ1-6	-	CASSYVAANSPLHF	TGTGCCAGCAGTTACGTGGCCGCTAATTCACCCCTCCACTTT
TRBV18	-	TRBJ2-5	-	CASSPAGLETQYF	TGTGCCAGCTCACCAGCAGGGTTAGAGACCCAGTACTTC
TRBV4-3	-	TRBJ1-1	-	CASSQTGNTEAFF	TGCGCCAGCAGCCAAACAGGGAACACTGAAGCTTTCTTT
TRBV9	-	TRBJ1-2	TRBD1	CASSAIDRGGYGYTF	TGTGCCAGCAGCGCAATTGACAGGGGCGGGTATGGCTACACCTTC
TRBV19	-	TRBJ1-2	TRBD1	CASEPLGTGIYGYTF	TGTGCCAGTGAACCCCTAGGGACAGGCATCTATGGCTACACCTTC
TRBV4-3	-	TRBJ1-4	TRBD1	CASSHGTGGLNEKLFF	TGCGCCAGCAGCCACGGGACAGGGGGCCTTAATGAAAAACTGTTTTTT
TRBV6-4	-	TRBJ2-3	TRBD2	CASSESGGARTDTQYF	TGTGCCAGCAGTGAAAGCGGGGGGGCTCGGACAGATACGCAGTATTTT
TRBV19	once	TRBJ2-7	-	CASSSSTGGYEQYF	TGTGCCAGTAGTTCTTCGACAGGCGGTTACGAGCAGTACTTC
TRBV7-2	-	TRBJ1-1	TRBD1	CASSPPRDSGEAFF	TGTGCCAGCAGCCCCCCCCGGGACAGCGGTGAAGCTTTCTTT
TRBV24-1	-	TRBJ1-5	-	CATSDQQGDSNQPQHF	TGTGCCACCAGTGATCAACAGGGTGATAGCAATCAGCCCCAGCATTTT
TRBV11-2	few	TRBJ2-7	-	CASSPDRDRGHEQYF	TGTGCCAGCAGCCCCGACCGGGATCGAGGCCACGAGCAGTACTTC
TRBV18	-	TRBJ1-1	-	CASSPRQDGTEAFF	TGTGCCAGCTCACCCAGACAGGATGGGACTGAAGCTTTCTTT
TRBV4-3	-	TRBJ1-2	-	CASSQAGNGYTF	TGCGCCAGCAGCCAAGCAGGGAATGGCTACACCTTC
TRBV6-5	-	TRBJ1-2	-	CASSYRVGRGNYGYTF	TGTGCCAGCAGTTACCGGGTTGGGCGGGGGAACTATGGCTACACCTTC
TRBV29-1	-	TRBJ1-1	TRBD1	CSVGQGYTEAFF	TGCAGCGTTGGACAGGGGTACACTGAAGCTTTCTTT
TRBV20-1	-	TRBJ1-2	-	CSARDIGYTF	TGCAGTGCTAGAGATATTGGCTACACCTTC
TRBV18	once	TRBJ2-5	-	CASSPKDYQETQYF	TGTGCCAGCTCACCTAAGGACTACCAAGAGACCCAGTACTTC
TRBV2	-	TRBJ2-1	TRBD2	CASRPTTSLSYNEQFF	TGTGCCAGCAGGCCTACGACTAGCCTGTCCTACAATGAGCAGTTCTTC
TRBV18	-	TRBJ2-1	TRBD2	CASSETTLAGGRSSYNEQFF	TGTGCCAGCTCAGAGACGACTCTAGCGGGGGGCCGTAGCTCCTACAATGAGCAGTTCTTC
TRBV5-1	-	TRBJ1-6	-	CASSLDGASSYNSPLHF	TGCGCCAGCAGCTTGGATGGAGCCAGCTCCTATAATTCACCCCTCCACTTT
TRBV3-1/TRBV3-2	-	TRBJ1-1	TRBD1	CASSQGQGRGTEAFF	TGTGCCAGCAGCCAAGGACAGGGGAGGGGCACTGAAGCTTTCTTT
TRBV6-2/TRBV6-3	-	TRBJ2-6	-	CASSRSHLGSSGANVLTF	TGTGCCAGCAGTCGGTCCCACTTGGGGAGCTCTGGGGCCAACGTCCTGACTTTC
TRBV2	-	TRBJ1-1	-	CASSDRVGAFF	TGTGCCAGCAGTGACCGGGTTGGAGCTTTCTTT
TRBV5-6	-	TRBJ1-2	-	CASSLARQGILYGYTF	TGTGCCAGCAGCTTGGCCCGCCAGGGAATTCTCTATGGCTACACCTTC
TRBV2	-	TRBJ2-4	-	CASSLAFGGKNIQYF	TGTGCCAGCAGTTTAGCGTTCGGGGGCAAAAACATTCAGTACTTC
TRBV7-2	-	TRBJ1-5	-	CASSLASPGDQPQHF	TGTGCCAGCAGCTTAGCCAGTCCCGGGGATCAGCCCCAGCATTTT
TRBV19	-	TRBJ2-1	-	CASSIGVGVDEQFF	TGTGCCAGTAGTATCGGGGTCGGGGTCGATGAGCAGTTCTTC
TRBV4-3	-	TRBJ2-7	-	CASSQEGDGVGEQYF	TGCGCCAGCAGCCAAGAGGGTGACGGGGTGGGGGAGCAGTACTTC
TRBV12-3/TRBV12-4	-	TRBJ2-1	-	CASSFSGYNEQFF	TGTGCCAGCAGTTTTTCGGGGTACAATGAGCAGTTCTTC
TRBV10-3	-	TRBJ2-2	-	CAISETGHTGELFF	TGTGCCATCAGTGAGACAGGACACACCGGGGAGCTGTTTTTT